The 21 T cell receptor beta chains reported below all come from one sample, sequenced in a study of CD4 and CD8 cells across lung adenocarcinoma regions. Each CDR3 protein is one row after TCRdb ran MiXCR on the PCR reads. Of tens of thousands of distinct CDR3 sequences detected, approximately 50% appear once; the ten largest clones hold about 22%. Sequenced: CD8+ T cells from the center of a lung tumor. All receptors come from a female donor with lung adenocarcinoma. The CD4 and CD8 labels of this study may be unreliable.

For this clonotype: Its ends do not fully match the called genes, so a read error is possible. The rearrangement links TRBV6-1 to TRBJ2-2; TRBD2 might be the D (5 bases). Germline assignment: CDR1 MNHNS and CDR2 SASEGT. This CDR3 comprises 15 residues. CDR3 coding DNA: TGTGCCAGCAGCGGCCTAGCTGTAAGCACAGAGGCGCTGTATTTT. This gives the protein CASSGLAVSTEALYF.

The chain combines TRBV6-2 or TRBV6-3 with TRBJ1-2; D remains ambiguous. Trimming removed 5 bases at V and 6 bases at J, with 10 bases between. This CDR3 region has 12 residues. Germline CDR1 MNHEY, CDR2 SVGEGT. The CDR3 nucleotides are TGTGCCAGCAGTGACGGGATTGATGGCTACACCTTC. Its protein is CASSDGIDGYTF.

The chain is built from TRBV27 and TRBJ2-2; D tentatively fits TRBD1 or TRBD2 (5 bases each). The CDR3 spans 12 residues. V lost 6 bases to trimming and J lost 14 bases, with 16 bases between them. Looked up from germline, CDR1 is MNHEY and CDR2 is SMNVEV (reference sequence). DNA for the CDR3: TGTGCCAGCAGAGGACAAACCGGGGCCCTGTTTTTT. Protein: CASRGQTGALFF.

J is TRBJ1-1 and V is TRBV6-5; D unresolved. Germline-derived CDR1 and CDR2 are MNHEY and SVGAGI. The CDR3 is 15 residues long. Trimming stripped 2 bases from V and 4 bases from J, with 14 bases between. In nucleotides, the CDR3 is TGTGCCAGCAGTTACCCCTCGGGAGTCGGCACTGAAGCTTTCTTT. Protein product: CASSYPSGVGTEAFF.

This sequence joins TRBV6-1 and TRBJ2-3; 9 positions agree with TRBD2. The V and J ends lost 0 bases and 4 bases, in that order; junction bases with no gene match: 2. This CDR3 is 15 amino acids long. Per germline, CDR1 MNHNS and CDR2 SASEGT. CDR3 residues: CASSEASGSPDTQYF. DNA for the CDR3: TGTGCCAGCAGTGAAGCTAGCGGGAGCCCAGATACGCAGTATTTT.

This clonotype was detected a few times. The CDR3 region is CASSAERNTEAFF. The CDR3 DNA reads TGTGCCAGCAGTGCGGAAAGGAACACTGAAGCTTTCTTT. The chain combines TRBV6-1 with TRBJ1-1; no clear D. Germline V gene lookup returns CDR1 MNHNS and CDR2 SASEGT. V lost 4 bases and J lost 1, with 7 bases in between. The CDR3 spans 13 residues.

This clonotype has only a few counts. The chain employs TRBV27 and TRBJ2-5; 12 bases are a match to TRBD1. V shed 4 bases, J shed 4 bases, and the junction held 4 bases outside the gene matches. CDR3 length: 15 amino acids. Germline V gene sequence: CDR1 MNHEY, CDR2 SMNVEV (reference sequence). The CDR3, as DNA: TGTGCCAGCAGTTATGGGACAGGGGGCGGAGAGACCCAGTACTTC. Protein: CASSYGTGGGETQYF.

This sequence joins TRBV27 and TRBJ2-1, with 7 positions matching TRBD2. The CDR3 has 13 amino acids. Looked up from germline, CDR1 is MNHEY and CDR2 is SMNVEV (reference sequence). J lost 10 bases, V lost 7 bases, and 10 bases had no gene match. The CDR3: CASTGDYPPEQFF. The DNA for the CDR3 is TGTGCCAGCACGGGGGACTATCCTCCCGAGCAGTTCTTC.

By frequency in the sample, this clonotype is large. The chain links TRBV7-2 to TRBJ2-1; 16 bases line up with TRBD2. Trimming at V came to 4 bases and at J to 14 bases, leaving 14 bases not matched to a gene. From germline, CDR1 is SGHTA and CDR2 FQGNSA. This CDR3 has 17 amino acids. CDR3 nucleotides: TGTGCCAGCAGCTCGGGGCCGGGACTAGCGGGAGGGCGGGATGAGTTCTTC. Its translation: CASSSGPGLAGGRDEFF.

Here the CDR3 DNA reads TGCGCCAGCAGGGTAGGTGGCGAGGGTACGCAGTATTTT. Its protein product is CASRVGGEGTQYF. The chain joins TRBV10-2 to TRBJ2-3; D perhaps matches TRBD2 (5 bases). There are 13 residues in the CDR3. Germline values: CDR1 WSHSY, CDR2 SAAADI. Trimming took 6 bases from V and 8 from J, leaving 15 bases between them.

CDR3 sequence reads: CASNVANSYNEQFF. For the CDR3, the DNA is TGTGCCAGCAACGTGGCCAACTCCTACAATGAGCAGTTCTTC. This chain joins TRBV12-3 or TRBV12-4 and TRBJ2-1; D not resolved. The CDR3 has 14 residues. Trimming stripped 7 bases from V and 0 bases from J, with 10 bases between.

The sample holds one count of this clonotype. V and J are TRBV6-5 and TRBJ2-1; D remains unclear. The J call may be wrong; the DNA end is better matched by TRBJ2-7. There are 12 residues in the CDR3. CDR1 is MNHEY and CDR2 is SVGAGI in the germline V gene. In nucleotides, the CDR3 is TGTGCCAGCAGTTACTCCCCCGCGGAGCAGTACTTC. It yields the protein CASSYSPAEQYF.

The chain links TRBV4-1 to TRBJ2-3, with D perhaps TRBD1 (6 bases). The CDR3 spans 17 residues. The V end lost 1 base, the J end lost 1 base, and 15 bases lay between the germline ends. Per the germline V gene, CDR1 is MGHRA and CDR2 is YSYEKL. In DNA, the CDR3 is TGCGCCAGCAGCCAAGCATCTGGGGGCTTCGGCACAGATACGCAGTATTTT. The encoded protein is CASSQASGGFGTDTQYF.

This clonotype was seen ten or more times. The chain has TRBV28 and TRBJ2-5, with 9 bases identical to TRBD1. The ends lost 9 bases at V and 5 bases at J; junction bases unmatched: 10. This CDR3 spans 14 amino acids. The V gene's germline CDR1 is MDHEN and CDR2 SYDVKM. CDR3 sequence reads: CASTEDRGAETQYF. CDR3 DNA sequence: TGTGCCAGTACTGAAGACAGGGGGGCCGAGACCCAGTACTTC. The full variable domain, its missing parts supplied by reference TRBV28 and TRBJ2-5, is DVKVTQSSRYLVKRTGEKVFLECVQDMDHENMFWYRQDPGLGLRLIYFSYDVKMKEKGDIPEGYSVSREKKERFSLILESASTNQTSMYLCASTEDRGAETQYFGPGTRLLVL.

This rearrangement joins TRBV6-1 to TRBJ2-1; no clear D. Gene TRBJ2-3 matches the end of the DNA better, so the J call may be wrong. Per the germline V gene, CDR1 is MNHNS and CDR2 is SASEGT. The CDR3 loop spans 13 amino acids. CDR3 DNA sequence: TGTGCCAGCAGTGAATTGGCCAAAGAGACGCAGTATTTT. Protein: CASSELAKETQYF.

This chain links TRBV27 with TRBJ2-3; a weak D match, TRBD2 (6 bases). The V end lost 3 bases, the J end lost 11 bases, and 18 bases lay between the germline ends. The germline V gene has CDR1 MNHEY and CDR2 SMNVEV (reference sequence). The CDR3 loop spans 14 amino acids. CDR3 nucleotides: TGTGCCAGCAGTTTGCGATTCGGGGGTAAGGAGCAGTATTTT. Amino acid sequence: CASSLRFGGKEQYF.

This clonotype appeared many times. The CDR3 region is CASSEVWTGLDVGEKLFF. CDR3 bases: TGTGCCAGCAGTGAAGTCTGGACAGGTTTAGACGTAGGTGAAAAACTGTTTTTT. The chain carries TRBV6-1 and TRBJ1-4, with 7 bases that match TRBD1. V trimming: 1 base; J trimming: 7 bases; junction bases outside the gene matches: 15. The CDR3 runs to 18 residues. Per germline, CDR1 MNHNS and CDR2 SASEGT.

The chain carries TRBV6-1 and TRBJ2-3; no clear D. Trimming removed 6 bases at V and 4 bases at J, with 8 bases between. The germline CDR1 and CDR2 sequences are MNHNS and SASEGT. The CDR3 covers 12 residues. CDR3 sequence (DNA): TGTGCCAGCAGGTCCCCTGCAGATACGCAGTATTTT. Its translation is CASRSPADTQYF.

The chain has TRBV12-3 or TRBV12-4 and TRBJ2-1; TRBD2 agrees at 14 bases. The DNA matches TRBJ2-7 better at its end, which makes the J call doubtful. The CDR3 is 16 amino acids. The DNA for the CDR3 is TGTGCCAGCAGTTCCACCGGGACTAGCGGGAGTTACGAGCAGTACTTC. Residues: CASSSTGTSGSYEQYF.

This clonotype has just a few counts. The V gene is TRBV12-3 or TRBV12-4, the J gene TRBJ2-3; 7 nucleotides line up with TRBD1. The CDR3 length is 15 residues. The V segment lost 1 base and the J segment 1 base; nucleotides outside the gene matches: 2. The CDR3 loop reads CASSLEGARTDTQYF. The CDR3 DNA sequence: TGTGCCAGCAGTTTAGAGGGGGCCCGCACAGATACGCAGTATTTT.

The table lists this clonotype with a count of one. The gene calls are TRBV30 and TRBJ2-5, with 7 bases that match TRBD2. The CDR3 extends over 16 amino acids. The J segment lost 0 bases and the V segment lost 3 bases, leaving 10 bases of the junction unmatched. The germline gives CDR1 GTSNPN, CDR2 SVGIG (reference sequence). The CDR3 coding sequence is TGTGCCTGGAGCGTACCCCGGGAGGCATACCAAGAGACCCAGTACTTC. Its protein product is CAWSVPREAYQETQYF.